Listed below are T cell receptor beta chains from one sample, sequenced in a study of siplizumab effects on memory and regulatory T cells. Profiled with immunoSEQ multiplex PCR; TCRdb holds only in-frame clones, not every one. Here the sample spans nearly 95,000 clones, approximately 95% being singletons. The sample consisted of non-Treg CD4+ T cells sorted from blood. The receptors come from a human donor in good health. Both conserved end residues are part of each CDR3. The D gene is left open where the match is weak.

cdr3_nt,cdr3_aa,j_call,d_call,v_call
TGTGCCAGCAGCTCCAAATCAGGGTTTAGGAACAATGAGCAGTTCTTC,CASSSKSGFRNNEQFF,TRBJ2-1,.,TRBV7-3
TGCGCCAGCAGCTTGGGGGGCACTCAGCCCCAGCATTTT,CASSLGGTQPQHF,TRBJ1-5,.,TRBV5-1
TGCGCCAGCAGCTTGGGTCTGGCGGGAGGGAGCCATACGCAGTATTTT,CASSLGLAGGSHTQYF,TRBJ2-3,TRBD2,TRBV5-1
TGCGCCAGCAGCCTAGTGGCCGGAGAGACCCAGTACTTC,CASSLVAGETQYF,TRBJ2-5,.,TRBV4-1
TGCGCCAGTTGTCCGGGACTAGTGGACCCAAGAGCCAAAAACATTCAGTACTTC,CASCPGLVDPRAKNIQYF,TRBJ2-4,TRBD2,TRBV5-1
TGTGCCAGCAGCCAAGGGCGGGGAGATACGCAGTATTTT,CASSQGRGDTQYF,TRBJ2-3,.,TRBV4-2
TGCGCCAGCAGCCAATCGCACGTCAGGCGGGACTACGAGCAGTACTTC,CASSQSHVRRDYEQYF,TRBJ2-7,.,TRBV4-1
TGTGCCAGCAGCGTATTACCGAGCAGAGAGACCCAGTACTTC,CASSVLPSRETQYF,TRBJ2-5,.,TRBV9
TGTGCCAGAAGCCCGTCACTCACAGGGGGGCTCTCTGGAAACACCATATATTTT,CARSPSLTGGLSGNTIYF,TRBJ1-3,.,TRBV7-5
TGCAGCGGCTCAGGGGGCCATGGGTACGAGCAGTACTTC,CSGSGGHGYEQYF,TRBJ2-7,TRBD1,TRBV29-1
TGTGCTAGTGGTTTGGCCTCCGGGACAGCGTATAGCAATCAGCCCCAGCATTTT,CASGLASGTAYSNQPQHF,TRBJ1-5,TRBD1,TRBV12-5